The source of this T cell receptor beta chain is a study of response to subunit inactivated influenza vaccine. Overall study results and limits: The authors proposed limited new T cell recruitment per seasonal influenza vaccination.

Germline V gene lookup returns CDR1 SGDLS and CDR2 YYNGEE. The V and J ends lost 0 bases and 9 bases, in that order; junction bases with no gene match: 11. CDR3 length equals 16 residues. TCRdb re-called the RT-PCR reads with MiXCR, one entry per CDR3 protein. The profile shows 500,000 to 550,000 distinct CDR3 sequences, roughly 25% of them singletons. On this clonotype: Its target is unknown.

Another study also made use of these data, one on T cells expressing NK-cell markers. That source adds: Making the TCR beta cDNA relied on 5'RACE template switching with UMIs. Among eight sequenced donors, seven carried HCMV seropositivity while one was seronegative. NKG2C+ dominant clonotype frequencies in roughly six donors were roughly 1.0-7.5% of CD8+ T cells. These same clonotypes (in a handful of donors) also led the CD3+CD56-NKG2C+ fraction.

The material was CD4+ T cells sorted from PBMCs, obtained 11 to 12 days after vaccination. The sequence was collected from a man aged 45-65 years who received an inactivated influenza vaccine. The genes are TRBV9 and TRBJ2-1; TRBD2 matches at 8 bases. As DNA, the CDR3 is TGTGCCAGCAGCGTAGCTGCGGGACTAGGGGTTAGTGAGCAGTTCTTC. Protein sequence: CASSVAAGLGVSEQFF. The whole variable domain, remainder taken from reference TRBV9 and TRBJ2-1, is DSGVTQTPKHLITATGQRVTLRCSPRSGDLSVYWYQQSLDQGLQFLIQYYNGEERAKGNILERFSAQQFPDLHSELNLSSLELGDSALYFCASSVAAGLGVSEQFFGPGTRLTVL.